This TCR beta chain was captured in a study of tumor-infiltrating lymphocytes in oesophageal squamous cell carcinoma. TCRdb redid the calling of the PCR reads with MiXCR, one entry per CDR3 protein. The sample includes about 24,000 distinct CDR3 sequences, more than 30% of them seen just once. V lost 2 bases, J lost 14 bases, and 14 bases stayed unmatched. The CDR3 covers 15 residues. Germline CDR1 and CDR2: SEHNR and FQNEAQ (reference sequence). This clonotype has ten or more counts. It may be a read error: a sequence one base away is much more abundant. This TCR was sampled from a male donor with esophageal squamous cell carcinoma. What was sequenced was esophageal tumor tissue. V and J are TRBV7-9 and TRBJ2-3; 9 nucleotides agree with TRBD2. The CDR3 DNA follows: TGTGCCAGCAGCTTAAGCGGGGGGACCACCGGGGAGCTGTATTTT. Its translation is CASSLSGGTTGELYF. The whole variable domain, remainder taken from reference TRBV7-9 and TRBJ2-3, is DTGVSQNPRHKITKRGQNVTFRCDPISEHNRLYWYRQTLGQGPEFLTYFQNEAQLEKSRLLSDRFSAERPKGSFSTLEIQRTEQGDSAMYLCASSLSGGTTGELYFGPGTRLTVL.